The rows below give T cell receptor beta chains drawn from one sample of a study of blood T cell repertoires in COVID-19. Using immunoSEQ multiplex PCR, the repertoire was profiled, and TCRdb retains in-frame clones only, with some absent. The sample lists about 79,000 clones, around 89% occurring once. Sequenced sample: peripheral blood. These receptors came from a man between 70 and 80 years old with active or convalescent COVID-19. Both conserved end residues are part of each CDR3. D genes are given only for firm matches. Size is omitted from some rows. Given values are once, few, many or a class for expanded clones.

d_call: NA; clone_size: NA; j_call: TRBJ2-1; v_call: TRBV18; cdr3_aa: CATKRTEEREQFF; cdr3_nt: TGTGCCACCAAAAGGACCGAGGAGCGGGAGCAGTTCTTC
d_call: NA; clone_size: NA; j_call: TRBJ2-3; v_call: TRBV2; cdr3_aa: CASSETAGIDTQYF; cdr3_nt: TGTGCCAGCAGTGAAACGGCGGGAATAGATACGCAGTATTTT
d_call: NA; clone_size: few; j_call: TRBJ1-2; v_call: TRBV28; cdr3_aa: CATAAGNYGYTF; cdr3_nt: TGTGCCACGGCAGCAGGGAACTATGGCTACACCTTC
d_call: TRBD2; clone_size: NA; j_call: TRBJ2-7; v_call: TRBV28; cdr3_aa: CASSTSVGTSGRDPYEQYF; cdr3_nt: TGTGCCAGCAGTACTTCCGTCGGGACTAGCGGGAGGGATCCCTACGAGCAGTACTTC
d_call: NA; clone_size: NA; j_call: TRBJ1-5; v_call: TRBV18; cdr3_aa: CASSPALQGGAGQPQHF; cdr3_nt: TGTGCCAGCTCACCAGCACTTCAAGGGGGGGCAGGGCAGCCCCAGCATTTT
d_call: NA; clone_size: NA; j_call: TRBJ2-3; v_call: TRBV21-1; cdr3_aa: CASSKRTGGLCTDTQYF; cdr3_nt: TGTGCCAGCAGCAAGCGGACAGGGGGTTTGTGCACAGATACGCAGTATTTT
d_call: NA; clone_size: NA; j_call: TRBJ2-5; v_call: TRBV7-3; cdr3_aa: CASSLGQQEETQYF; cdr3_nt: TGTGCCAGCAGCTTGGGGCAGCAAGAAGAGACCCAGTACTTC
d_call: NA; clone_size: NA; j_call: TRBJ2-1; v_call: TRBV14; cdr3_aa: CASSQDFTGVRNEQFF; cdr3_nt: TGTGCCAGCAGCCAAGATTTCACGGGAGTGAGAAATGAGCAGTTCTTC
d_call: TRBD2; clone_size: once; j_call: TRBJ2-5; v_call: TRBV2; cdr3_aa: CASSLRLAGGKETQYF; cdr3_nt: TGTGCCAGCAGTTTACGACTAGCGGGAGGGAAGGAGACCCAGTACTTC
d_call: TRBD2; clone_size: NA; j_call: TRBJ2-2; v_call: TRBV2; cdr3_aa: CASSPRTSGANTGELFF; cdr3_nt: TGTGCCAGCAGCCCTAGGACTAGCGGAGCGAACACCGGGGAGCTGTTTTTT
d_call: TRBD1; clone_size: NA; j_call: TRBJ1-1; v_call: TRBV25-1; cdr3_aa: CASRGMGGQGRKIEAFF; cdr3_nt: TGTGCCAGCAGAGGAATGGGGGGACAGGGAAGAAAGATTGAAGCTTTCTTT
d_call: NA; clone_size: NA; j_call: TRBJ2-1; v_call: TRBV9; cdr3_aa: CASSAVGSSYNEQFF; cdr3_nt: TGTGCCAGCAGCGCCGTAGGGAGCTCCTACAATGAGCAGTTCTTC
d_call: TRBD1; clone_size: NA; j_call: TRBJ2-4; v_call: TRBV13; cdr3_aa: CASSLDRGTKNIQYF; cdr3_nt: TGTGCCAGCAGCCTAGACAGGGGTACCAAAAACATTCAGTACTTC
d_call: NA; clone_size: NA; j_call: TRBJ2-5; v_call: TRBV24-1; cdr3_aa: CATSDLTQGRGETQYF; cdr3_nt: TGTGCCACCAGTGATTTGACCCAGGGGCGAGGGGAGACCCAGTACTTC
d_call: NA; clone_size: NA; j_call: TRBJ1-2; v_call: TRBV10-3; cdr3_aa: CAIRDSTEGLGGYTF; cdr3_nt: TGTGCCATCAGAGATTCTACGGAGGGGCTGGGTGGCTACACCTTC
d_call: TRBD1; clone_size: NA; j_call: TRBJ1-3; v_call: TRBV5-4; cdr3_aa: CASSFQGAAGNTIYF; cdr3_nt: TGTGCCAGCAGCTTCCAGGGGGCTGCTGGAAACACCATATATTTT
d_call: TRBD1; clone_size: NA; j_call: TRBJ2-6; v_call: TRBV28; cdr3_aa: CASSPAGTVISGANVLTF; cdr3_nt: TGTGCCAGCAGTCCGGCCGGGACAGTTATTTCTGGGGCCAACGTCCTGACTTTC
d_call: NA; clone_size: once; j_call: TRBJ1-2; v_call: TRBV28; cdr3_aa: CASSFPGRGAYGYTF; cdr3_nt: TGTGCCAGCAGTTTTCCAGGGAGGGGGGCCTATGGCTACACCTTC
d_call: TRBD1; clone_size: NA; j_call: TRBJ1-1; v_call: TRBV19; cdr3_aa: CASSPGQGASEAFF; cdr3_nt: TGTGCCAGTAGTCCTGGACAGGGGGCTAGTGAAGCTTTCTTT
d_call: NA; clone_size: NA; j_call: TRBJ2-2; v_call: TRBV13; cdr3_aa: CASSLGLAGLTGELFF; cdr3_nt: TGTGCCAGCAGCTTAGGGTTGGCGGGACTCACCGGGGAGCTGTTTTTT
d_call: TRBD1; clone_size: NA; j_call: TRBJ1-2; v_call: TRBV18; cdr3_aa: CASSRETGANYGYTF; cdr3_nt: TGTGCCAGCTCACGGGAAACAGGGGCCAACTATGGCTACACCTTC
d_call: TRBD2; clone_size: NA; j_call: TRBJ2-1; v_call: TRBV5-4; cdr3_aa: CASSLVLAGNSYNEQFF; cdr3_nt: TGTGCCAGCAGCTTGGTACTAGCGGGGAACTCCTACAATGAGCAGTTCTTC
d_call: NA; clone_size: NA; j_call: TRBJ1-2; v_call: TRBV6-5; cdr3_aa: CASSSNYGYTF; cdr3_nt: TGTGCCAGCAGTTCAAACTATGGCTACACCTTC
d_call: TRBD1; clone_size: NA; j_call: TRBJ1-6; v_call: TRBV3-1/TRBV3-2; cdr3_aa: CASRQDRASYNSPLHF; cdr3_nt: TGTGCCAGCAGACAGGACAGGGCCTCCTATAATTCACCCCTCCACTTT
d_call: NA; clone_size: NA; j_call: TRBJ1-3; v_call: TRBV30; cdr3_aa: CAWSSQGLNTIYF; cdr3_nt: TGTGCCTGGAGTTCCCAGGGGCTCAACACCATATATTTT
d_call: TRBD2; clone_size: NA; j_call: TRBJ2-3; v_call: TRBV7-2; cdr3_aa: CASSLGVPSGMRHTDTQYF; cdr3_nt: TGTGCCAGCAGCTTAGGGGTCCCTAGCGGGATGCGGCACACAGATACGCAGTATTTT
d_call: TRBD1; clone_size: NA; j_call: TRBJ1-1; v_call: TRBV19; cdr3_aa: CASSTRQGFTEAFF; cdr3_nt: TGTGCCAGTAGTACCAGACAGGGTTTCACTGAAGCTTTCTTT
d_call: NA; clone_size: NA; j_call: TRBJ1-5; v_call: TRBV4-2; cdr3_aa: CASSQQNQPQHF; cdr3_nt: TGTGCCAGCAGCCAACAAAATCAGCCCCAGCATTTT
d_call: TRBD2; clone_size: NA; j_call: TRBJ2-3; v_call: TRBV10-3; cdr3_aa: CAISPLAGGAGTDTQYF; cdr3_nt: TGTGCCATCAGCCCGCTAGCGGGAGGGGCTGGCACAGATACGCAGTATTTT
d_call: NA; clone_size: NA; j_call: TRBJ1-3; v_call: TRBV14; cdr3_aa: CASSPQGGGNTIYF; cdr3_nt: TGTGCCAGCAGCCCCCAGGGAGGTGGAAACACCATATATTTT
d_call: TRBD2; clone_size: NA; j_call: TRBJ2-1; v_call: TRBV19; cdr3_aa: CASSLQMLPGLAAVSSYNEQFF; cdr3_nt: TGTGCCAGTAGTTTACAAATGCTTCCGGGACTAGCGGCCGTCAGCTCCTACAATGAGCAGTTCTTC
d_call: TRBD2; clone_size: NA; j_call: TRBJ2-1; v_call: TRBV7-2; cdr3_aa: CASSSPSGTSSYNEQFF; cdr3_nt: TGTGCCAGCAGCTCCCCTAGCGGGACTAGCTCCTACAATGAGCAGTTCTTC